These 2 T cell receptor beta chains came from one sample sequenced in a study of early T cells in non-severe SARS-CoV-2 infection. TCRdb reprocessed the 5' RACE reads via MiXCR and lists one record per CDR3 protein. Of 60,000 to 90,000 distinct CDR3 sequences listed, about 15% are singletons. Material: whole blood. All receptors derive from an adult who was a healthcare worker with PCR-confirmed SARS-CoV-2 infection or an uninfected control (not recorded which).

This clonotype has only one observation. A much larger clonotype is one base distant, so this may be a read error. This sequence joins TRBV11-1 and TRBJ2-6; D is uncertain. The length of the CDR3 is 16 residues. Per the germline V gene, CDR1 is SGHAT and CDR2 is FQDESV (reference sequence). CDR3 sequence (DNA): TGTGCCGGCAGCACATATTCTAGCTCTGGGGCCAACGTCCTGACTTTC. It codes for CAGSTYSSSGANVLTF.

The CDR3 reads CSATSTSAEETQYF. The CDR3 DNA reads as TGCAGTGCTACCTCGACCAGCGCAGAAGAGACCCAGTACTTC. The rearrangement links TRBV20-1 to TRBJ2-5; the D is unclear. Trimming took off 4 bases at V and 3 bases at J, with 15 bases between the two ends. The CDR3 length is 14 residues. From germline, CDR1 is DFQATT and CDR2 SNEGSKA (reference sequence).